Listed below are T cell receptor beta chains from one sample, sequenced in a study of cytomegalovirus exposure and HLA in healthy donors. Clones were sequenced by immunoSEQ multiplex PCR, and TCRdb holds only the in-frame ones, with some missing. The sample has under 200,000 clones, around 80% seen once. The sequencing input was PBMCs. The receptors shown here come from a man in his forties in good health and CMV-seronegative. The CDR3 runs from the conserved cysteine through the conserved F or W. Each record gives: D gene, clone size, J gene, V gene, CDR3 DNA, CDR3 protein. A D gene is named only where the DNA matches it firmly. Size is stated for part of the rows, as once, few or many counts, or as a class when the clone is expanded.

d_gene: TRBD1
abundance: once
j_gene: TRBJ2-1
v_gene: TRBV7-9
CDR3nt: TGTGCCAGCAGCTTCCAGGGGGCCTACAATGAGCAGTTCTTC
CDR3aa: CASSFQGAYNEQFF

d_gene: .
abundance: .
j_gene: TRBJ1-1
v_gene: TRBV15
CDR3nt: TGTGCCACCAGCAGCCGGGAAATAAAGAGCGGAGCTTTCTTT
CDR3aa: CATSSREIKSGAFF

d_gene: TRBD2
abundance: few
j_gene: TRBJ2-3
v_gene: TRBV6-4
CDR3nt: TGTGCCAGCAGTGTCTCAAGCGGGAGGTCAGATACGCAGTATTTT
CDR3aa: CASSVSSGRSDTQYF

d_gene: TRBD2
abundance: .
j_gene: TRBJ2-7
v_gene: TRBV27
CDR3nt: TGTGCCAGCAGTCCCCAGGGACTAGCGGGGGTCTACGAGCAGTACTTC
CDR3aa: CASSPQGLAGVYEQYF

d_gene: TRBD2
abundance: .
j_gene: TRBJ2-7
v_gene: TRBV18
CDR3nt: TGTGCCAGCTCACTAGCGGGCTCCCCCTACGAGCAGTACTTC
CDR3aa: CASSLAGSPYEQYF

d_gene: .
abundance: few
j_gene: TRBJ1-1
v_gene: TRBV13
CDR3nt: TGTGCCAGCAGCTTCCCCTCCCGGTCGAACACTGAAGCTTTCTTT
CDR3aa: CASSFPSRSNTEAFF

d_gene: TRBD1
abundance: once
j_gene: TRBJ2-7
v_gene: TRBV7-2
CDR3nt: TGTGCCAGCAGCCGGGACAGGGAAGTTGTGTACGAGCAGTACTTC
CDR3aa: CASSRDREVVYEQYF

d_gene: .
abundance: .
j_gene: TRBJ1-2
v_gene: TRBV5-6
CDR3nt: TGTGCCAGCAGCTTCGGACAGAGAATGAACTATGGCTACACCTTC
CDR3aa: CASSFGQRMNYGYTF

d_gene: TRBD1
abundance: .
j_gene: TRBJ2-7
v_gene: TRBV5-6
CDR3nt: TGTGCCAGCAGTTTTGGGGACAGGGTTTACGAGCAGTACTTC
CDR3aa: CASSFGDRVYEQYF

d_gene: .
abundance: .
j_gene: TRBJ2-3
v_gene: TRBV9
CDR3nt: TGTGCCAGCAGCGCGGACCAGGGGTGGGATACGCAGTATTTT
CDR3aa: CASSADQGWDTQYF

d_gene: .
abundance: .
j_gene: TRBJ1-2
v_gene: TRBV7-9
CDR3nt: TGTGCCAGCAGCTCAATCGGGTTCGGGGAATATGGCTACACCTTC
CDR3aa: CASSSIGFGEYGYTF

d_gene: .
abundance: few
j_gene: TRBJ2-3
v_gene: TRBV5-1
CDR3nt: TGCGCCAGCAGGAGGGAGCCGGGAAGCACAGATACGCAGTATTTT
CDR3aa: CASRREPGSTDTQYF

d_gene: TRBD2
abundance: .
j_gene: TRBJ2-1
v_gene: TRBV19
CDR3nt: TGTGCCAGTAGTCCCATCGATTGGGTAGCGGGAGGATCAAGCTCCTACAATGAGCAGTTCTTC
CDR3aa: CASSPIDWVAGGSSSYNEQFF

d_gene: .
abundance: .
j_gene: TRBJ2-1
v_gene: TRBV15
CDR3nt: TGTGCCACCAGCAGGGAGCGCCCCGGCTCCTACAATGAGCAGTTCTTC
CDR3aa: CATSRERPGSYNEQFF

d_gene: TRBD2
abundance: .
j_gene: TRBJ2-7
v_gene: TRBV5-4
CDR3nt: TGTGCCCTTACGGTGGCGGGAGGGCCCTCCGACGAGCAGTACTTC
CDR3aa: CALTVAGGPSDEQYF

d_gene: TRBD1
abundance: .
j_gene: TRBJ2-7
v_gene: TRBV5-1
CDR3nt: TGCGCCAGCAGCTCACAGGGGAACTACGAGCAGTACTTC
CDR3aa: CASSSQGNYEQYF

d_gene: .
abundance: .
j_gene: TRBJ2-3
v_gene: TRBV5-1
CDR3nt: TGCGCCAGCAGCTTGGCCAGTTTCACAGATACGCAGTATTTT
CDR3aa: CASSLASFTDTQYF

d_gene: .
abundance: .
j_gene: TRBJ1-2
v_gene: TRBV10-3
CDR3nt: TGTGCCATCAGACAGCTCTATGGCTACACCTTC
CDR3aa: CAIRQLYGYTF

d_gene: .
abundance: .
j_gene: TRBJ2-7
v_gene: TRBV5-1
CDR3nt: TGCGCCAGCAGCTCGCTCCTGGACAGCTCCTACGAGCAGTACTTC
CDR3aa: CASSSLLDSSYEQYF

d_gene: .
abundance: once
j_gene: TRBJ2-3
v_gene: TRBV11-2
CDR3nt: TGTGCCAGCAGCTTAGATCTACCTACAGATACGCAGTATTTT
CDR3aa: CASSLDLPTDTQYF

d_gene: .
abundance: .
j_gene: TRBJ2-7
v_gene: TRBV7-3
CDR3nt: TGTGCCAGCAGCTTGGGTAGCGGATCCTACGAGCAGTACTTC
CDR3aa: CASSLGSGSYEQYF

d_gene: TRBD2
abundance: once
j_gene: TRBJ2-1
v_gene: TRBV9
CDR3nt: TGTGCCAGCAGCGTAGCTGCACTAGCGGGCTCTTCCTCCTACAATGAGCAGTTCTTC
CDR3aa: CASSVAALAGSSSYNEQFF

d_gene: .
abundance: .
j_gene: TRBJ1-5
v_gene: TRBV18
CDR3nt: TGTGCCAGCTCTCCCTCGCTCAGGGAGGGGGATCAGCCCCAGCATTTT
CDR3aa: CASSPSLREGDQPQHF

d_gene: .
abundance: .
j_gene: TRBJ1-4
v_gene: TRBV28
CDR3nt: TGTGCCAGCAGCCCACCAGGACTCGGGGAAAATGAAAAACTGTTTTTT
CDR3aa: CASSPPGLGENEKLFF

d_gene: .
abundance: .
j_gene: TRBJ2-7
v_gene: TRBV7-9
CDR3nt: TGTGCCAGCAGCGCAGGGGCCTACGAGCAGTACTTC
CDR3aa: CASSAGAYEQYF

d_gene: TRBD2
abundance: .
j_gene: TRBJ2-1
v_gene: TRBV5-4
CDR3nt: TGTCTGGCGGGAGGAAAGGACTACAATGAGCAGTTCTTC
CDR3aa: CLAGGKDYNEQFF

d_gene: .
abundance: .
j_gene: TRBJ2-1
v_gene: TRBV5-5
CDR3nt: TGTGCCAGCACCTTCGAGGGAAATGAGCAGTTCTTC
CDR3aa: CASTFEGNEQFF

d_gene: .
abundance: .
j_gene: TRBJ1-4
v_gene: TRBV7-2
CDR3nt: TGTGCCAGCAGCTTAGTTGTGGGGGGAACTGAAAAACTGTTTTTT
CDR3aa: CASSLVVGGTEKLFF

d_gene: TRBD1
abundance: .
j_gene: TRBJ2-3
v_gene: TRBV27
CDR3nt: TGTGCCAGCAGTTTCCAGGCCGGGACAGGGGTGGGGAGTACGCAGTATTTT
CDR3aa: CASSFQAGTGVGSTQYF

d_gene: .
abundance: .
j_gene: TRBJ2-1
v_gene: TRBV28
CDR3nt: TGTGCCAGCAGTTTGGTCCAGGGCGACAATGAGCAGTTCTTC
CDR3aa: CASSLVQGDNEQFF

d_gene: .
abundance: .
j_gene: TRBJ2-5
v_gene: TRBV18
CDR3nt: TGTGCCAGCCAGGTTCAGCCCACAGAGACCCAGTACTTC
CDR3aa: CASQVQPTETQYF

d_gene: TRBD1
abundance: .
j_gene: TRBJ2-5
v_gene: TRBV7-2
CDR3nt: TGTGCCAGCAGGCCCGGGACAGGCCTTGGGGAGACCCAGTACTTC
CDR3aa: CASRPGTGLGETQYF

d_gene: TRBD2
abundance: .
j_gene: TRBJ2-7
v_gene: TRBV10-3
CDR3nt: TGTGCCATCAGTGAAGGCGGGAGCTACGAGCAGTACTTC
CDR3aa: CAISEGGSYEQYF

d_gene: .
abundance: .
j_gene: TRBJ1-2
v_gene: TRBV5-1
CDR3nt: TGCGCCAGCAGCTTGAGCCAGGGGTGGGGCTATGGCTACACCTTC
CDR3aa: CASSLSQGWGYGYTF

d_gene: TRBD2
abundance: .
j_gene: TRBJ2-2
v_gene: TRBV19
CDR3nt: TGTGCCAGTAGTATAGTGGGGACTAGTGGCGGGGAGCTGTTTTTT
CDR3aa: CASSIVGTSGGELFF

d_gene: .
abundance: .
j_gene: TRBJ2-1
v_gene: TRBV19
CDR3nt: TGTGCCAGTAGTATAACCAAGAGGACCTACAATGAGCAGTTCTTC
CDR3aa: CASSITKRTYNEQFF

d_gene: TRBD2
abundance: .
j_gene: TRBJ2-3
v_gene: TRBV13
CDR3nt: TGTGCCAGCAGCGACCGGACTAGCGGGAGCCCTAGCACAGATACGCAGTATTTT
CDR3aa: CASSDRTSGSPSTDTQYF

d_gene: TRBD2
abundance: .
j_gene: TRBJ2-3
v_gene: TRBV11-2
CDR3nt: TGTGCCAGCAGCTTCAGCGGGAGGGCCCCAGATACGCAGTATTTT
CDR3aa: CASSFSGRAPDTQYF

d_gene: TRBD2
abundance: .
j_gene: TRBJ2-3
v_gene: TRBV2
CDR3nt: TGTGCCAGCATTAAAAGCGGGAGGGCAGATACGCAGTATTTT
CDR3aa: CASIKSGRADTQYF

d_gene: .
abundance: .
j_gene: TRBJ2-7
v_gene: TRBV5-1
CDR3nt: TGCGCCAGCAGCTACCGGACAGACATCTACGAGCAGTACTTC
CDR3aa: CASSYRTDIYEQYF

d_gene: .
abundance: .
j_gene: TRBJ2-1
v_gene: TRBV11-2
CDR3nt: TGTGCCAGCAGCTACGCGGGTCACAATGAGCAGTTCTTC
CDR3aa: CASSYAGHNEQFF

d_gene: .
abundance: .
j_gene: TRBJ2-6
v_gene: TRBV27
CDR3nt: TGTGCCAGCAGTTTATTGTACACTGGGGCCAACGTCCTGACTTTC
CDR3aa: CASSLLYTGANVLTF

d_gene: .
abundance: .
j_gene: TRBJ1-2
v_gene: TRBV18
CDR3nt: TGTGCCAGCTCACCACCCCAGGGCTCGAACTATGGCTACACCTTC
CDR3aa: CASSPPQGSNYGYTF

d_gene: .
abundance: .
j_gene: TRBJ2-3
v_gene: TRBV18
CDR3nt: TGTGCCAGCTCACCACTACCCGGGGGCACAGATACGCAGTATTTT
CDR3aa: CASSPLPGGTDTQYF

d_gene: .
abundance: once
j_gene: TRBJ1-1
v_gene: TRBV7-9
CDR3nt: TGTTCCAGCAGCTTACGGCTAGAGATCAGAGCTTTCTTT
CDR3aa: CSSSLRLEIRAFF

d_gene: TRBD1
abundance: .
j_gene: TRBJ1-5
v_gene: TRBV30
CDR3nt: TGTGCCTGGGATAGGACAGGGGATCAGCCCCAGCATTTT
CDR3aa: CAWDRTGDQPQHF

d_gene: TRBD1
abundance: .
j_gene: TRBJ2-3
v_gene: TRBV5-1
CDR3nt: TGCGCCAGCAGCTTCGGACAGGCGTCTACAGATACGCAGTATTTT
CDR3aa: CASSFGQASTDTQYF

d_gene: TRBD1
abundance: few
j_gene: TRBJ2-1
v_gene: TRBV11-3
CDR3nt: TGTGCCAGCAGCGCCGGGACAGACAATGAGCAGTTCTTC
CDR3aa: CASSAGTDNEQFF

d_gene: .
abundance: .
j_gene: TRBJ2-1
v_gene: TRBV7-3
CDR3nt: TGTGCCAGCAGCATCCAGGGGAGGGCAGACAATGAGCAGTTCTTC
CDR3aa: CASSIQGRADNEQFF

d_gene: .
abundance: .
j_gene: TRBJ2-5
v_gene: TRBV27
CDR3nt: TGTGCCAGCAGTTTGGGCGGGATCGGGGAGACCCAGTACTTC
CDR3aa: CASSLGGIGETQYF

d_gene: TRBD2
abundance: .
j_gene: TRBJ2-2
v_gene: TRBV10-1
CDR3nt: TGCGCCAGCAGGGTGACTAGCGGGAGGGTTCAGGAAGCGGTTTGCGGGGAGCTGTTTTTT
CDR3aa: CASRVTSGRVQEAVCGELFF

d_gene: .
abundance: .
j_gene: TRBJ2-1
v_gene: TRBV15
CDR3nt: TGTGCCACCAGCAGAGATCGGGTCAATGAGCAGTTCTTC
CDR3aa: CATSRDRVNEQFF

d_gene: .
abundance: .
j_gene: TRBJ1-5
v_gene: TRBV19
CDR3nt: TGTGCCAGTAGTAAAGACCCTTATAGCAATCAGCCCCAGCATTTT
CDR3aa: CASSKDPYSNQPQHF

d_gene: .
abundance: .
j_gene: TRBJ2-4
v_gene: TRBV5-1
CDR3nt: TGCGCCAGCAGCTCTTCGACAGGGAGGGCCAAAAACATTCAGTACTTC
CDR3aa: CASSSSTGRAKNIQYF

d_gene: TRBD2
abundance: .
j_gene: TRBJ2-5
v_gene: TRBV7-2
CDR3nt: TGTGCCAGCAGCGGGACTAGCGGGAGAGAGACCCAGTACTTC
CDR3aa: CASSGTSGRETQYF